A selection of T cell receptor beta chains follows, all from one sample in a study of T cells after yellow fever vaccination. TCRdb reprocessed the 5' RACE reads with MiXCR, giving one entry per CDR3 protein. In the table there are more than 300,000 distinct CDR3 sequences, over 8.5% of which are singletons. The sequencing here drew on CD4+ T cells sorted from PBMCs, taken 45 days after the yellow fever booster vaccination. The receptors originated from a man younger than 35 who received the YFV17D yellow fever vaccine. CDR3s include the opening cysteine and the closing phenylalanine or tryptophan. Each record gives: clone size, J gene, V gene, D gene, CDR3 DNA, CDR3 protein. The D gene is left open where the match is weak. Size tells how often a clone was seen (once, few, many) or the class of an expanded clone, and some rows leave it out.

few TRBJ1-5 TRBV7-2 - TGTGCCAGCAGCCAGAGAACAAGCAATCAGCCCCAGCATTTT CASSQRTSNQPQHF
few TRBJ2-3 TRBV6-5 TRBD1 TGTGCCGCCCGGGACAGGGTTACAAATACGCAGTATTTT CAARDRVTNTQYF
- TRBJ1-5 TRBV20-1 - TGCAGTGCAGGGGGGGTGGTGAATCAGCCCCAGCATTTT CSAGGVVNQPQHF
few TRBJ1-2 TRBV18 TRBD1 TGTGCCAGCTCACGCGACTACAGACAGGGTGAAACTGGCTACACCTTC CASSRDYRQGETGYTF
- TRBJ1-5 TRBV18 - TGTGCCAGCTCACCCGTAGATCAGCCCCAGCATTTT CASSPVDQPQHF
- TRBJ1-1 TRBV28 - TGTGCCAGCAGTCGGACAGCCCCCGGGGGGAACACTGAAGCTTTCTTT CASSRTAPGGNTEAFF
- TRBJ1-5 TRBV5-5 TRBD1 TGTGCCAGCAGCCCCCAACAGGGGCGCAGCAATCAGCCCCAGCATTTT CASSPQQGRSNQPQHF
- TRBJ1-1 TRBV12-3/TRBV12-4 - TGTGCCAGCAGTCCCACAGGTCAGATCGCTGAAGCTTTCTTT CASSPTGQIAEAFF
- TRBJ1-1 TRBV5-1 TRBD1 TGCGCCAGCCCCAGGACAGGGGCTGAAGCTTTCTTT CASPRTGAEAFF
many TRBJ1-1 TRBV6-2/TRBV6-3 TRBD1 TGTGCCAGCAGAACCCGGACAGGTGAGAACACTGAAGCTTTCTTT CASRTRTGENTEAFF
once TRBJ2-5 TRBV18 - TGTGCCAGCTCACCGACTATGAAAGAGACCCAGTACTTC CASSPTMKETQYF
few TRBJ2-3 TRBV29-1 - TGCAGCGTTGCGGTGGGGGCGAGCACAGATACGCAGTATTTT CSVAVGASTDTQYF
- TRBJ1-2 TRBV18 TRBD1 TGTGCCAGCTCACCACCCGGGACAGGGGAAGGCTACACCTTC CASSPPGTGEGYTF
- TRBJ2-2 TRBV28 - TGTGCCACGCACCAATACCGGCGAGGGTTACTGAACACCGGGGAGCTGTTTTTT CATHQYRRGLLNTGELFF
- TRBJ2-5 TRBV7-2 - TGTGCCAGCAGCTTAGCCTTGAGTAGGGGCAGGGAGACCCAGTACTTC CASSLALSRGRETQYF
few TRBJ2-5 TRBV6-5 - TGTGCCAGCAGTTACTCGATTCTCCTACAAGAGACCCAGTACTTC CASSYSILLQETQYF
few TRBJ2-2 TRBV5-1 - TGCGCCAGCAGCTTGGTCAGTCACAGCACCGGGGAGCTGTTTTTT CASSLVSHSTGELFF
few TRBJ2-5 TRBV7-9 - TGTGCCAGCAGCTTCACAGGGATCCTAGAGACCCAGTACTTC CASSFTGILETQYF
- TRBJ2-1 TRBV10-3 - TGTGCCAGCGGGGGGACAGGGTACAATGAGCAGTTCTTC CASGGTGYNEQFF
few TRBJ2-3 TRBV12-3/TRBV12-4 - TGTGCCAGCAGTTTAAGAGGGGGTTTCACAGATACGCAGTATTTT CASSLRGGFTDTQYF
many TRBJ2-3 TRBV20-1 TRBD2 TGCAGTGCCGAAGTACCCCTAGCGGGGGGGCCCGCAGATACGCAGTATTTT CSAEVPLAGGPADTQYF
- TRBJ2-2 TRBV6-6 - TGTGCCAGCAGTTCCCGGACAGACCACTTGAACACCGGGGAGCTGTTTTTT CASSSRTDHLNTGELFF
- TRBJ2-3 TRBV11-2 TRBD2 TGTGCCAGCAGCTTCTGGGTAGCGGGGGGGACAGATACGCAGTATTTT CASSFWVAGGTDTQYF
few TRBJ2-5 TRBV4-3 TRBD2 TGCGCCAGCAGCCAAGAGACTAGCGGGGGGCCTAAGTACTTC CASSQETSGGPKYF
few TRBJ2-1 TRBV6-4 - TGTGCCAGCAGTGAAAGGGGGGGAAATGAGCAGTTCTTC CASSERGGNEQFF
- TRBJ2-3 TRBV12-3/TRBV12-4 - TGTGCCAGCTATAAGGAACAGGGAAGCACAGATACGCAGTATTTT CASYKEQGSTDTQYF
few TRBJ2-2 TRBV11-3 - TGTGCCAGCAGCTTAACCCTTCGAGGCAGGGGTCCCGGGGAGCTGTTTTTT CASSLTLRGRGPGELFF
few TRBJ2-5 TRBV5-4 TRBD1 TGTGCCAGCAGCTTACAGGGGGCTAAAGAGACCCAGTACTTC CASSLQGAKETQYF
- TRBJ2-1 TRBV4-3 - TGCGCCAGCAGCCAAGTCTTAACGAGTGCGGGGTCCTACAATGAGCAGTTCTTC CASSQVLTSAGSYNEQFF
- TRBJ2-3 TRBV19 - TGTGCCAGTAGTATAGTTTGGCAGTCCACAGATACGCAGTATTTT CASSIVWQSTDTQYF
- TRBJ2-2 TRBV5-1 - TGCGCCAGCAGGCACCAGGGACCCGGGGAGCTGTTTTTT CASRHQGPGELFF
many TRBJ1-1 TRBV12-3/TRBV12-4 - TGTGCCAGCAGTTTCGGGGGCAGGACTGAAGCTTTCTTT CASSFGGRTEAFF
few TRBJ1-4 TRBV27 - TGTGCCAGCAGTTCTTATGCGAATGAAAAACTGTTTTTT CASSSYANEKLFF
few TRBJ1-1 TRBV5-4 - TGTGCCAGCAGCTCGATTAACACTGAAGCTTTCTTT CASSSINTEAFF
- TRBJ1-5 TRBV20-1 - TGCAGTGCTAGGGCTTTTCCAGGGCTTCAGCCCCAGCATTTT CSARAFPGLQPQHF
few TRBJ1-2 TRBV12-3/TRBV12-4 - TGTGCCAGCAGTTTGCGGTGGAATGGCTACACCTTC CASSLRWNGYTF
- TRBJ2-5 TRBV29-1 TRBD1 TGCAGCGCGGGGACAGGGCAAGAGACCCAGTACTTC CSAGTGQETQYF
- TRBJ2-1 TRBV7-9 TRBD2 TGTGCCAGCAGCTTAGTAACTAGCGGGGCATACAATGAGCAGTTCTTC CASSLVTSGAYNEQFF
- TRBJ2-1 TRBV5-1 TRBD2 TGCGCCAGCAGCGGCACGACTAGCGGGGGGGCAAGTCATGAGCAGTTCTTC CASSGTTSGGASHEQFF
few TRBJ1-2 TRBV20-1 - TGCAGTGCCCCTCCGGGACACCTCTATAATGGCTACACCTTC CSAPPGHLYNGYTF
- TRBJ1-2 TRBV29-1 - TGCAGCGTTGCTGGTCGGGTTAACTATGGCTACACCTTC CSVAGRVNYGYTF
few TRBJ1-5 TRBV20-1 - TGCAGTGCCAGTCAGGGGATCGGGCAGCCCCAGCATTTT CSASQGIGQPQHF